This T cell receptor beta chain was sequenced in a study of T cell repertoires in cytomegalovirus infection. Background on the study: Indicated by public TCR beta signatures were CMV infection and matching HLA type.

A single record per CDR3 protein comes from TCRdb applying MiXCR to the reads. Among hundreds of thousands of distinct CDR3 sequences listed, more than 9% were seen once. This clonotype was seen a few times. Germline-derived CDR1 and CDR2 are DFQATT and SNEGSKA (reference sequence). V was pared by 3 bases and J by 9 bases, with 8 bases of the junction left unmatched. This CDR3 has 15 amino acids. The sequencing input was PBMCs. The chain combines TRBV20-1 with TRBJ1-6; 10 bases agree with TRBD1. This TCR was sampled from a human donor in good health (CMV status not recorded). Some clones in this sample may be carry-over from other donors' samples. The CDR3 sequence: CSARVRQGAGSPLHF. In DNA, the CDR3 is TGCAGTGCTAGGGTGAGACAGGGGGCAGGTTCACCCCTCCACTTT.